The clone carrying this T cell receptor beta chain was counted between two and nine times. These data come from a study of blood T cell repertoires in COVID-19. Authors' methods: Counts of nucleated cells, estimated from reference gene primer amplification, were obtained. Clones were sequenced by immunoSEQ multiplex PCR, and TCRdb holds only the in-frame ones, with some missing. Clonal size and the V and J genes are those of that table, whereas D and trimming came from the DNA. The data show tens of thousands of clones, with roughly 82% seen just once and 28% held by the top ten. V was pared by 3 bases and J by 0 bases, with 8 bases of the junction left unmatched. The CDR3 has 17 residues. Looked up from germline, CDR1 is SGHRS and CDR2 is YFSETQ.

The genes are TRBV5-1 and TRBJ2-1; 8 bases are shared with TRBD2. The specimen was peripheral blood. This clonotype was sampled from a woman aged 80 or over with active or convalescent COVID-19. This CDR3 reads CASSSLVAGSSYNEQFF. CDR3 coding DNA: TGCGCCAGCAGCTCCCTCGTAGCGGGAAGCTCCTACAATGAGCAGTTCTTC.